The 4 T cell receptor beta chains reported below all come from one sample, sequenced in a study of T cell responses to AZD1222 COVID-19 vaccine. The method was immunoSEQ multiplex PCR; TCRdb's version includes in-frame clones alone and lacks a portion of them. In the table there are about 190,000 clones, almost 95% of which are singletons. The specimen was peripheral blood, collected on day 0 of AZD1222 vaccination. The source is an adult in good health.

This chain uses TRBV5-6 with TRBJ2-7; D may be TRBD1 (5 bases). V was shortened by 5 bases and J by 2 bases, with 8 bases between the two germline ends. Germline-derived CDR1 and CDR2 are SGHDT and YYEEEE. This CDR3 comprises 12 residues. The CDR3 nucleotides read TGTGCCAGCAGAGGCAGGGCCTACGAGCAGTACTTC. Its translation is CASRGRAYEQYF.

This sequence joins TRBV29-1 and TRBJ2-5, with 8 bases fitting TRBD2. Per the germline V gene, CDR1 is SQVTM and CDR2 is ANQGSEA. The CDR3 is 14 amino acids. V was clipped by 6 bases and J by 10 bases; unmatched bases: 16. The DNA of the CDR3 is TGCAGCGTAGCGCTAGCGGGTAATAAGATGGGCCAGTACTTC. This codes for CSVALAGNKMGQYF. Complete variable domain (other parts from reference TRBV29-1 and TRBJ2-5): SAVISQKPSRDICQRGTSLTIQCQVDSQVTMMFWYRQQPGQSLTLIATANQGSEATYESGFVIDKFPISRPNLTFSTLTVSNMSPEDSSIYLCSVALAGNKMGQYFGPGTRLLVL.

The J gene is TRBJ2-1, the V gene TRBV28; D ambiguous. CDR3 size: 14 residues. V dropped 8 bases and J dropped 4 bases, with 15 bases sitting between them. Germline values: CDR1 MDHEN, CDR2 SYDVKM. CDR3 bases: TGTGCCAGCCTCCGTCCGCTTCGGTACAATGAGCAGTTCTTC. Its protein product is CASLRPLRYNEQFF.

This clone occurred once. The chain recombines TRBV28 with TRBJ2-2; D may be TRBD1 (5 bases). V lost 5 bases, J lost 4 bases, and 14 bases lay in between. The CDR3 contains 15 residues. Looked up from germline, CDR1 is MDHEN and CDR2 is SYDVKM. This chain's CDR3 is CASSLPGPFTGELFF. In nucleotides, the CDR3 is TGTGCCAGCAGTCTCCCAGGGCCATTCACCGGGGAGCTGTTTTTT.